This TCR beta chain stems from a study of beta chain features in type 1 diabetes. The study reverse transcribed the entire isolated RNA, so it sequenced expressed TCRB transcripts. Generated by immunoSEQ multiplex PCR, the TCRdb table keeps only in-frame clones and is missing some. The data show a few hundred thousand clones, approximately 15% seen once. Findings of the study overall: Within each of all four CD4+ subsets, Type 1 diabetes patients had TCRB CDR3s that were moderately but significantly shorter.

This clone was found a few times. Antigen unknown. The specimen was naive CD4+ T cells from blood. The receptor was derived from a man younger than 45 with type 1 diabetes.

This CDR3 is CASSNDGGGATDTQYF. CDR3 DNA: TGTGCCAGCAGCAACGACGGGGGGGGTGCCACAGATACGCAGTATTTT. This rearrangement joins TRBV6-6 to TRBJ2-3, with 8 positions matching TRBD2. In germline, CDR1 is MNHNY, CDR2 SVGAGI (reference sequence). Unmatched junction bases numbered 10, after V lost 6 bases and J lost 2 bases. This CDR3 is built from 16 residues.